This record concerns one TCR beta chain sequence. Across about two dozen US areas, participants ranged in age from roughly 18 to 95 years. This specimen belongs to a study of blood T cell repertoires in COVID-19. Study background: Both acute and convalescent COVID-19 samples were obtained from the United States, Italy and Spain.

The CDR3 extends over 19 amino acids. The germline CDR1 and CDR2 sequences are LNHDA and SQIVND (reference sequence). The ends lost 5 bases at V and 5 bases at J; junction bases unmatched: 21. The authors' processing: Amplification of reference gene primers was used by the study to estimate nucleated cell counts. Measured with immunoSEQ multiplex PCR; TCRdb has only the in-frame clones, and not every one. Clone size and the V and J calls come from that table; the DNA yielded D and trimming. In the table there are 360,000 or so clones, more than 75% of which are singletons. The chain employs TRBV19 and TRBJ1-2, with 9 bases that match TRBD1. Sequencing was carried out using PBMCs or T cells enriched from blood (not recorded which). The origin of this receptor is a woman in her twenties or thirties who had recovered from COVID-19. CDR3: CASSPRTGESLRRGYGYTF. Here the CDR3 DNA reads TGTGCCAGTAGTCCCCGGACAGGGGAAAGCCTACGGCGGGGTTATGGCTACACCTTC.